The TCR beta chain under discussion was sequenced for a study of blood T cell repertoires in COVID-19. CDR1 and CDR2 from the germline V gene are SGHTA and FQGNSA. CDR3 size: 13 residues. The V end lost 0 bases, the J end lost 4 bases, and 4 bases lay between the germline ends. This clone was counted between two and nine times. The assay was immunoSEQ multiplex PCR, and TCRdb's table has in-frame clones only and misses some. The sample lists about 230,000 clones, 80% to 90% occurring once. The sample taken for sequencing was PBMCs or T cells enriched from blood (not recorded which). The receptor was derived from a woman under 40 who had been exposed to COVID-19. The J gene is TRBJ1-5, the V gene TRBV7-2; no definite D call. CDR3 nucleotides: TGTGCCAGCAGCTTAGCGAGTAATCAGCCCCAGCATTTT. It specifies CASSLASNQPQHF. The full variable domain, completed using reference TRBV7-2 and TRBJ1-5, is GAGVSQSPSNKVTEKGKDVELRCDPISGHTALYWYRQSLGQGLEFLIYFQGNSAPDKSGLPSDRFSAERTGGSVSTLTIQRTQQEDSAVYLCASSLASNQPQHFGDGTRLSIL.